This T cell receptor beta chain was sequenced for a study of identical twins. One entry per CDR3 protein, called by TCRdb with MiXCR from the 5' RACE reads. The repertoire has some 1,700,000 distinct CDR3 sequences, under 35% of them found once; the top ten carry about 0.27%. This clonotype has only a few counts. Its antigen is not known. Germline V gives CDR1 WNHNN, CDR2 SYGVQD (reference sequence). The CDR3 spans 15 residues. Trimming left V 2 bases short and J 4 bases short, with 14 bases between. Study results and caveats: Sequences that were out-of-frame, alpha and twin-shared displayed an excess of low generation probability.

The sample consisted of cord blood. This sequence was found in a newborn girl in good health. The chain couples TRBV10-1 to TRBJ1-2; possibly TRBD1 for D (6 bases). CDR3 DNA: TGCGCCAGCAGTGAGCTAGGGGGGGGGACCTATGGCTACACCTTC. Its protein is CASSELGGGTYGYTF.